These T cell receptor beta chains were read from a single sample in a study of blood T cell repertoires in COVID-19. Assay used: immunoSEQ multiplex PCR; TCRdb lists only in-frame clones, some missing. The sample lists 150,000 to 180,000 clones, about 79% occurring once. Sequenced material: peripheral blood. The source of these receptors is a woman aged 55-70 years with acute or convalescent COVID-19. CDR3s leave out the opening cysteine and the closing phenylalanine or tryptophan.

v_call,j_call,cdr3_aa
TRBV19,TRBJ1-1,ASSIYGSGTEAF
TRBV7-3,TRBJ1-4,ASSLSGQGTNEKLF
TRBV6-5,TRBJ1-4,ASTRAQDNEKLF
TRBV4-1,TRBJ1-3,ASSQAVTFSGNTIY
TRBV21-1,TRBJ1-2,ARRDRGARNYGYT
TRBV9,TRBJ1-4,ASSVDRGGEKLF
TRBV15,TRBJ2-3,ATSRATGTGTSTQY
TRBV19,TRBJ1-2,ASSISTGVDYGYT
TRBV29-1,TRBJ1-1,SVNRAAMNTEAF
TRBV4-2,TRBJ1-3,ASRAESSGNTIY
TRBV13,TRBJ1-2,ASSLGQNYGYT
TRBV30,TRBJ1-2,ASGRGGYT
TRBV3-1/TRBV3-2,TRBJ1-6,ASSQQGGDSPLH
TRBV5-1,TRBJ1-6,ASSLFPTGGYNSPLH
TRBV11-1,TRBJ1-2,ASSPGTGNYGYT
TRBV4-1,TRBJ1-6,ASSQDQGPDYNSPLH
TRBV18,TRBJ1-6,ASSPELNSPLH
TRBV30,TRBJ2-1,AWDYRGTYNEQF
TRBV6-4,TRBJ1-3,ASSDDWRGQISSGNTIY
TRBV18,TRBJ1-4,ASSLPGQSNEKLF
TRBV5-1,TRBJ2-4,ASSLAAGGAENIQY
TRBV6-5,TRBJ2-1,ASSYGTTLQGKQF
TRBV27,TRBJ1-1,ASSRLAGLDTEAF
TRBV3-1/TRBV3-2,TRBJ1-3,ASSHDTAGSGNTIY
TRBV15,TRBJ2-1,ATSRSSSGRHNEQF
TRBV14,TRBJ2-1,ASSQGGSGGQNEQF
TRBV18,TRBJ1-1,ASYFSPGQGGIIAEAF
TRBV9,TRBJ1-1,ASSVGGTGGISAF
TRBV6-5,TRBJ2-3,ASRLQGTDTQY
TRBV30,TRBJ1-5,AWATGGRQPQH
TRBV5-1,TRBJ1-2,ASAAFRTGVGNGYT
TRBV11-1,TRBJ2-2,ASSDPFGVISGELF
TRBV5-5,TRBJ1-2,ASSYGQDPLWGYT
TRBV3-1/TRBV3-2,TRBJ1-4,ASSPRGGRELF
TRBV6-6,TRBJ2-5,ASSYLDRVVETQY
TRBV13,TRBJ2-3,ASSSQGVGTDTQY
TRBV3-1/TRBV3-2,TRBJ1-1,ASSLPGQGMNTEAF
TRBV30,TRBJ2-1,AWGTQGTEQF
TRBV5-1,TRBJ2-1,ASSLMLAGGSSYNEQF
TRBV7-9,TRBJ1-2,ASTNQQAYGYT
TRBV11-2,TRBJ2-2,ASARRGNTGELF
TRBV3-1/TRBV3-2,TRBJ2-5,ASISAGRETQY
TRBV9,TRBJ2-1,ASSVQGAEWNEQF
TRBV5-8,TRBJ2-7,ASSLSSGLAGTYEQY
TRBV2,TRBJ1-6,ATTTEHSSPLH
TRBV19,TRBJ1-5,ASSPEGGQPQH
TRBV18,TRBJ2-7,ASSPAGSPYEQY
TRBV7-2,TRBJ2-7,ASSGRGYEQY
TRBV12-3/TRBV12-4,TRBJ1-2,ASSSGQGYGYT
TRBV28,TRBJ1-1,AARRRTENTEAF